Presented here are 23 T cell receptor beta chains from one specimen sequenced in a study of CXCR3-negative and CXCR3-positive naive CD8 T cells. The study made its TRB cDNA libraries by 5' RACE, adding UMI labels. TCRdb re-called the 5' RACE reads, yielding one record per CDR3 amino acid sequence without DNA. This repertoire includes some 56,000 distinct CDR3 sequences. Sequenced material: memory CD8+ T cells from blood. The receptors stem from a human donor in good health. Some clones in this sample may be carry-over from other donors' samples.

The V gene is TRBV2, the J gene TRBJ1-2; TCRdb gives TRBD1 as the D gene, but with no DNA this cannot be confirmed. Germline assignment: CDR1 SNHLY and CDR2 FYNNEI. The CDR3 is made up of 13 amino acids. CDR3: CASSDSGGRSYTF.

The chain has TRBV20-1 and TRBJ1-6. The CDR3 totals 14 residues. Germline V gives CDR1 DFQATT, CDR2 SNEGSKA (reference sequence). The CDR3 region is CSARTESDNSPLHF.

The chain combines TRBV5-1 with TRBJ2-5; no DNA is available, so the TRBD1 call from TCRdb remains unchecked. The CDR3 consists of 15 residues. Germline V gene data show CDR1 as SGHRS and CDR2 as YFSETQ. CDR3 loop: CASSFEIRGSETQYF.

The rearrangement links TRBV25-1 to TRBJ2-7; with no DNA, the TCRdb D assignment of TRBD1 cannot be verified. This CDR3 is built from 13 residues. Germline CDR1 and CDR2: MGHDK and SYGVNS. CDR3 in amino acids: CASIPFSSYEQYF.

The rearrangement joins TRBV6-1 to TRBJ2-7; the TCRdb D gene call, TRBD2, has no DNA to confirm it. Per germline, CDR1 MNHNS and CDR2 SASEGT. The CDR3 totals 14 residues. CDR3 protein: CASRGEGYSYEQYF.

This chain joins TRBV14 and TRBJ2-7. Per the germline V gene, CDR1 is SGHDN and CDR2 is FVKESK. The CDR3 totals 14 residues. CDR3 sequence reads: CASSLAGASYEQYF.

The chain has TRBV7-8 and TRBJ2-7. Germline CDR1 is SGHVS and CDR2 is FQNEAQ. This CDR3 region has 13 residues. CDR3: CASSPRGNPEQYF.

This sequence joins TRBV29-1 and TRBJ2-1; TCRdb calls TRBD1, which cannot be checked without DNA. The CDR3 consists of 13 residues. Germline-derived CDR1 and CDR2 are SQVTM and ANQGSEA. The CDR3 spells CSLGRGGTNEQFF.

The V and J genes are TRBV7-2 and TRBJ1-6. Germline CDR1 is SGHTA and CDR2 is FQGNSA. The CDR3 loop spans 15 amino acids. CDR3 loop: CASSLEVIANSPLHF.

The CDR3 sequence: CSVELAGGHNEQFF. V and J are TRBV29-1 and TRBJ2-1; absent DNA, TCRdb's TRBD2 call cannot be checked. CDR3 length equals 14 residues. CDR1 is SQVTM, CDR2 ANQGSEA, per germline.

The J gene is TRBJ1-1, the V gene TRBV19; there is no DNA to check the TCRdb D call of TRBD1. CDR1 is LNHDA, CDR2 SQIVND, per germline (reference sequence). The CDR3 spans 16 residues. The chain's CDR3 is CASSADRGVGDTEAFF.

This chain joins TRBV6-6 and TRBJ1-2; the TCRdb call, TRBD1, lacks DNA for checking. The V gene's germline CDR1 is MNHNY and CDR2 SVGAGI (reference sequence). The CDR3 runs 15 residues. The CDR3 spells CASSPNPDRVYGYTF.

The V gene is TRBV29-1, the J gene TRBJ2-7; the TCRdb call, TRBD1, lacks DNA for checking. The CDR3 runs to 14 residues. Germline V gene data show CDR1 as SQVTM and CDR2 as ANQGSEA. CDR3 in amino acids: CSVTFFRGAYEQYF.

This chain links TRBV6-2 or TRBV6-3 with TRBJ1-2. Germline CDR1 MNHEY, CDR2 SVGEGT. The CDR3 loop spans 13 amino acids. The CDR3 here is CASTQTANYGYTF.

The chain joins TRBV11-2 to TRBJ2-7; the D call of TRBD1 rests on TCRdb alone, since no DNA is present to check it. Germline V gene lookup returns CDR1 SGHAT and CDR2 FQNNGV. The CDR3 is 14 amino acids. This CDR3 is CASSLGTGVHEQYF.

This chain's CDR3 is CASTGAPSLGSGGWTYNEQFF. The chain is built from TRBV7-2 and TRBJ2-1; TCRdb picks TRBD1, but there is no DNA to check that call. CDR1 is SGHTA and CDR2 is FQGNSA in the germline V gene. The CDR3 length is 21 residues.

The chain employs TRBV28 and TRBJ1-1; TCRdb's assignment of TRBD1 cannot be checked, as there is no DNA. Germline CDR1 and CDR2: MDHEN and SYDVKM. The CDR3 totals 14 residues. CDR3 amino acids: CASRPQGYNTEAFF.

This rearrangement joins TRBV25-1 to TRBJ2-2; TCRdb indicates TRBD1, and absent DNA this call remains unverified. The length of the CDR3 is 14 residues. Germline V gene lookup returns CDR1 MGHDK and CDR2 SYGVNS. This chain's CDR3 is CASSPTGDTGELFF.

V usage is TRBV14 and J usage is TRBJ2-1; TCRdb's D gene call, TRBD2, goes unchecked for lack of DNA. Germline lookup yields CDR1 SGHDN and CDR2 FVKESK. This CDR3 is built from 14 residues. This chain's CDR3 is CASSHMSSGWEQFF. The full variable domain, completed using reference TRBV14 and TRBJ2-1, is EAGVTQFPSHSVIEKGQTVTLRCDPISGHDNLYWYRRVMGKEIKFLLHFVKESKQDESGMPNNRFLAERTGGTYSTLKVQPAELEDSGVYFCASSHMSSGWEQFFGPGTRLTVL.

The J gene is TRBJ1-1, the V gene TRBV29-1. The CDR3 runs 12 residues. CDR1 SQVTM and CDR2 ANQGSEA come from the germline V gene. CDR3 protein: CSVEDDGAEAFF.

The V call is TRBV20-1, the J call TRBJ2-3; TCRdb outputs TRBD2, but without DNA this stays unchecked. CDR3 length: 18 residues. Germline CDR1 and CDR2: DFQATT and SNEGSKA (reference sequence). CDR3 amino acids: CSARLGLAGGSGPDTQYF.

The chain carries TRBV11-3 and TRBJ1-2. Germline CDR1 and CDR2: SGHNT and YENEEA. This CDR3 contains 11 residues. CDR3 region: CASSLHYGYTF. Complete variable domain (other parts from reference TRBV11-3 and TRBJ1-2): EAGVVQSPRYKIIEKKQPVAFWCNPISGHNTLYWYLQNLGQGPELLIRYENEEAVDDSQLPKDRFSAERLKGVDSTLKIQPAELGDSAVYLCASSLHYGYTFGSGTRLTVV.

This chain links TRBV7-6 with TRBJ2-5. The CDR3 is made up of 13 amino acids. Germline assignment: CDR1 SGHVS and CDR2 FNYEAQ. The CDR3 loop reads CASTTRLQETQYF.